The next 8 T cell receptor beta chains were all read from a single sample in a study of CD8+ T cells in alopecia areata. Treatment meaning: oral pan-JAK inhibitor, 5-10 mg twice daily. RNA was extracted and reverse transcribed into cDNA as the sequencing template. The repertoire was sequenced with immunoSEQ multiplex PCR; TCRdb's copy has only in-frame clones and lacks some. The table lists some 170,000 clones, 58% of them singletons. The sample in question was CD4+ T cells sorted from blood, obtained between weeks 55 and 70, from a patient treated with tofacitinib. The receptor set was obtained from a human donor with alopecia areata.

The rearrangement uses TRBV30 and TRBJ1-1, with unresolved D. CDR3 size: 11 residues. CDR1 is GTSNPN and CDR2 is SVGIG in the germline V gene (reference sequence). The germline V and J ends were trimmed by 4 bases and 3 bases, with 6 bases remaining between them. CDR3 region: CAWTRDTEAFF. CDR3 nucleotides: TGTGCCTGGACCCGGGACACTGAAGCTTTCTTT.

The chain has TRBV5-1 and TRBJ2-3; no definite D call. The germline V and J ends were trimmed by 4 bases and 5 bases, with 8 bases remaining between them. This CDR3 has 12 amino acids. Germline CDR1 and CDR2: SGHRS and YFSETQ. The CDR3 loop reads CASSPRQDTQYF. Written as DNA, the CDR3 is TGCGCCAGCAGCCCAAGACAAGATACGCAGTATTTT. The variable domain in full, with the rest retrieved from reference TRBV5-1 and TRBJ2-3, is KAGVTQTPRYLIKTRGQQVTLSCSPISGHRSVSWYQQTPGQGLQFLFEYFSETQRNKGNFPGRFSGRQFSNSRSEMNVSTLELGDSALYLCASSPRQDTQYFGPGTRLTVL.

This clone turned up a few times. This chain connects TRBV29-1 to TRBJ1-2; D may be TRBD1 (5 bases). V lost 5 bases and J lost 5, with 15 bases in between. The CDR3 sequence is 13 residues long. From germline, CDR1 is SQVTM and CDR2 ANQGSEA. CDR3 bases: TGCAGCGTTCGGGTGGTCAGACAGTATGGCTACACCTTC. Its translation: CSVRVVRQYGYTF.

This chain links TRBV7-9 with TRBJ2-2, with a weak D call TRBD2 (5 bases). The CDR3 is 14 amino acids. Trimming shortened V by 1 base and J by 6 bases, and 9 bases separated the two germline ends. CDR1 and CDR2 from the germline V gene are SEHNR and FQNEAQ (reference sequence). The CDR3 DNA is TGTGCCAGCAGCTTAGAACTTAGCGCCGGGGAGCTGTTTTTT. Residues: CASSLELSAGELFF.

The chain links TRBV30 to TRBJ2-2, with D tentatively TRBD1 (6 bases). Trimming took off 2 bases at V and 0 bases at J, with 10 bases between the two ends. Germline CDR1 GTSNPN, CDR2 SVGIG (reference sequence). The CDR3 is 15 amino acids. The CDR3, as DNA: TGTGCCTGGAGTACCCGGGACACGAACACCGGGGAGCTGTTTTTT. It yields the protein CAWSTRDTNTGELFF.

As regards this clone: Other DNA sequences in this sample translate to the same CDR3. The chain has TRBV29-1 and TRBJ1-6, with 9 bases that match TRBD1. Germline assignment: CDR1 SQVTM and CDR2 ANQGSEA. The CDR3 has 12 amino acids. J gave up 8 bases and V 6 bases, and 2 bases lay outside the gene matches. CDR3 nucleotides: TGCAGCGTCCGGACAGGGGATTCACCCCTCCACTTT. Amino acids: CSVRTGDSPLHF.

The chain employs TRBV10-3 and TRBJ1-1, with a possible D match to TRBD1 (5 bases). This CDR3 has 17 residues. Germline-derived CDR1 and CDR2 are ENHRY and SYGVKD. V dropped 5 bases and J dropped 6 bases, with 25 bases sitting between them. Here the CDR3 reads CAISRRDSERETAEAFF. CDR3 DNA sequence: TGTGCCATCAGTCGCCGGGACTCCGAGAGGGAAACGGCTGAAGCTTTCTTT.

V and J are TRBV29-1 and TRBJ1-4, with 9 bases identical to TRBD1. The V gene end was trimmed by 7 bases and the J gene end by 8 bases; junction bases not matched to a gene: 8. Germline values: CDR1 SQVTM, CDR2 ANQGSEA. This CDR3 spans 13 amino acids. The CDR3 is CSASGTGSEKLFF. The CDR3 DNA sequence: TGCAGCGCCTCCGGGACAGGGTCCGAAAAACTGTTTTTT.